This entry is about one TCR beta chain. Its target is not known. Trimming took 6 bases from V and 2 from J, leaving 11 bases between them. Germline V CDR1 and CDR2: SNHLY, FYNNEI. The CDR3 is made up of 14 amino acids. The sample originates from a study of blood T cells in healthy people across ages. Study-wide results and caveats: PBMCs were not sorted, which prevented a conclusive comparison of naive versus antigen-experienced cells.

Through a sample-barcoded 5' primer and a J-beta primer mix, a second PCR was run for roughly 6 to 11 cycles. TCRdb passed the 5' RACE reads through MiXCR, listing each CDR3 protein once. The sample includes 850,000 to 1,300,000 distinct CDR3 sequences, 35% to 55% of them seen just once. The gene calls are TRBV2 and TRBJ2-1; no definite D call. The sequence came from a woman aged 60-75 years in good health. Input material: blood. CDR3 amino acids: CASSHGSTYNEQFF. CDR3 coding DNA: TGTGCCAGCAGCCATGGGTCTACCTACAATGAGCAGTTCTTC.